This TCR beta chain was observed in a study of post-analysis software for immune sequencing data. The overall study: Some patients lacked subtype; others had relapsing-remitting, secondary progressive or progressive-relapsing disease. Study-wide findings and caveats: Those samples that were prepared in the same batch co-clustered strongly by F measure. Multiple sclerosis patients showed significantly lower normalized Chao1 diversity than controls did. Patients used roughly five TRBV segments, including TRBV5-6, TRBV5-1 and TRBV20-1, more often than controls.

Built from TCR beta cDNA, the libraries had unique molecular identifiers in them. The authors obtained roughly 500,000 cDNA molecules from around 0.96 to 9.9 million T cells. TCRdb used MiXCR to reprocess the PCR reads, holding one entry per CDR3 protein. The sample has approximately 770,000 distinct CDR3 sequences; about 45% are singletons. About this clonotype: Its antigen is still unknown.

This CDR3 is 15 amino acids long. V lost 3 bases and J lost 6, with 20 bases in between. The germline gives CDR1 DFQATT, CDR2 SNEGSKA (reference sequence). The gene calls are TRBV20-1 and TRBJ1-2, with TRBD1 as a possible D gene (5 bases). The specimen sequenced was blood. This TCR derives from a girl under 18 with multiple sclerosis. CDR3 amino acids: CSASDEGLGGNGYTF. As DNA, the CDR3 is TGCAGTGCTAGTGACGAGGGGCTGGGGGGGAATGGCTACACCTTC.